Listed below are T cell receptor beta chains from one sample, sequenced in a study of patients and donors after allogeneic stem cell transplantation. TCRdb re-analysed the RT-PCR reads in MiXCR, keeping a single row per CDR3 protein. This table holds 20,000 or so distinct CDR3 sequences, 4.5% to 5% found once. What was sequenced was blood, either unsorted or a sorted T cell fraction (not recorded which). These receptor sequences come from a human donor who was either an allogeneic HSCT recipient or a stem cell or donor lymphocyte infusion donor (not recorded which). It is not recorded whose cells these are; they may come from a transplant donor. Each CDR3 is given with its conserved first and last residue. Each record gives: D gene, V gene, clone size, J gene, CDR3 protein, CDR3 DNA. A D gene is named only where the DNA matches it firmly. Clone size is stated in some rows and not others, as once, few, many or a class when expanded.

D gene: .; V gene: TRBV5-6; clone size: many; J gene: TRBJ2-1; CDR3 protein: CASSIGGGFSYNEQFF; CDR3 DNA: TGTGCCAGCAGCATAGGAGGCGGGTTTTCCTACAATGAGCAGTTCTTC
D gene: TRBD2; V gene: TRBV20-1; clone size: many; J gene: TRBJ2-1; CDR3 protein: CSASGGASSGEQFF; CDR3 DNA: TGCAGTGCTAGCGGGGGGGCCTCCTCAGGTGAGCAGTTCTTC
D gene: .; V gene: TRBV13; clone size: medium-sized; J gene: TRBJ2-7; CDR3 protein: CASSLNPTRWNRYEQYF; CDR3 DNA: TGTGCCAGCAGCCTAAACCCGACAAGGTGGAATCGTTACGAGCAGTACTTC
D gene: .; V gene: TRBV7-9; clone size: many; J gene: TRBJ1-1; CDR3 protein: CASSPFGATEAFF; CDR3 DNA: TGTGCCAGCAGCCCTTTCGGCGCCACTGAAGCTTTCTTT
D gene: .; V gene: TRBV5-1; clone size: many; J gene: TRBJ1-6; CDR3 protein: CASSPDSYNSPLHF; CDR3 DNA: TGCGCCAGCAGCCCCGACAGCTATAATTCACCCCTCCACTTT
D gene: .; V gene: TRBV27; clone size: many; J gene: TRBJ1-2; CDR3 protein: CASSRAGTQSGYTF; CDR3 DNA: TGTGCCAGCAGTCGGGCAGGAACACAATCCGGCTACACCTTC
D gene: .; V gene: TRBV7-9; clone size: .; J gene: TRBJ1-1; CDR3 protein: CASSLAGPTGTEAFF; CDR3 DNA: TGTGCCAGCAGCTTAGCAGGCCCCACGGGCACTGAAGCTTTCTTT
D gene: .; V gene: TRBV2; clone size: many; J gene: TRBJ2-7; CDR3 protein: CASNLDGGTTYEQYF; CDR3 DNA: TGTGCCAGCAATCTCGACGGAGGGACGACCTACGAGCAGTACTTC
D gene: .; V gene: TRBV7-9; clone size: few; J gene: TRBJ1-1; CDR3 protein: CASSLAAEGIAEAFF; CDR3 DNA: TGTGCCAGCAGCTTAGCGGCTGAGGGGATCGCTGAAGCTTTCTTT
D gene: .; V gene: TRBV5-1; clone size: many; J gene: TRBJ2-2; CDR3 protein: CASSLGARPGGELFF; CDR3 DNA: TGCGCCAGCAGCTTGGGCGCAAGGCCAGGCGGGGAGCTGTTTTTT
D gene: .; V gene: TRBV29-1; clone size: few; J gene: TRBJ2-3; CDR3 protein: CSAVNSGVYTDTQYF; CDR3 DNA: TGCAGCGCGGTTAATTCGGGAGTTTACACAGATACGCAGTATTTT
D gene: .; V gene: TRBV5-5; clone size: many; J gene: TRBJ2-5; CDR3 protein: CASTFDWETQYF; CDR3 DNA: TGTGCCAGCACCTTTGATTGGGAGACCCAGTACTTC
D gene: TRBD1; V gene: TRBV20-1; clone size: .; J gene: TRBJ2-5; CDR3 protein: CSATDRGPQETQYF; CDR3 DNA: TGCAGTGCTACTGACAGGGGCCCCCAAGAGACCCAGTACTTC
D gene: .; V gene: TRBV21-1; clone size: few; J gene: TRBJ1-5; CDR3 protein: CASSKEPQGTYQPQHF; CDR3 DNA: TGTGCCAGCAGCAAAGAGCCCCAGGGAACCTATCAGCCCCAGCATTTT
D gene: .; V gene: TRBV12-3/TRBV12-4; clone size: medium-sized; J gene: TRBJ1-2; CDR3 protein: CASTVGRGNYGYTF; CDR3 DNA: TGTGCCAGCACCGTAGGACGGGGAAACTATGGCTACACCTTC
D gene: .; V gene: TRBV5-1; clone size: .; J gene: TRBJ2-7; CDR3 protein: CASSLGTGPAYEQYF; CDR3 DNA: TGCGCCAGCAGCCTCGGTACAGGACCGGCCTACGAGCAGTACTTC
D gene: .; V gene: TRBV9; clone size: many; J gene: TRBJ1-1; CDR3 protein: CASTPQMNTEAFF; CDR3 DNA: TGTGCCAGCACCCCACAAATGAACACTGAAGCTTTCTTT
D gene: TRBD2; V gene: TRBV20-1; clone size: many; J gene: TRBJ2-5; CDR3 protein: CSARSGGKETQYF; CDR3 DNA: TGCAGTGCGCGCAGCGGGGGAAAAGAGACCCAGTACTTC
D gene: .; V gene: TRBV11-1; clone size: many; J gene: TRBJ2-3; CDR3 protein: CASSSLGQDRYAADTQYF; CDR3 DNA: TGTGCCAGCAGCTCCTTAGGACAAGACAGATACGCAGCAGATACGCAGTATTTT
D gene: .; V gene: TRBV20-1; clone size: few; J gene: TRBJ1-2; CDR3 protein: CSASAPSGGYTF; CDR3 DNA: TGCAGTGCCTCAGCTCCATCGGGAGGCTACACCTTC
D gene: .; V gene: TRBV9; clone size: many; J gene: TRBJ1-2; CDR3 protein: CASSAPGVYNGYTF; CDR3 DNA: TGTGCCAGCAGCGCGCCAGGGGTCTACAATGGCTACACCTTC
D gene: TRBD1; V gene: TRBV28; clone size: many; J gene: TRBJ1-5; CDR3 protein: CASRPTGTAYSNQPQHF; CDR3 DNA: TGTGCCAGCAGACCTACAGGGACAGCTTATAGCAATCAGCCCCAGCATTTT
D gene: .; V gene: TRBV6-1; clone size: few; J gene: TRBJ2-5; CDR3 protein: CASRASDSSETQYF; CDR3 DNA: TGTGCCAGCAGGGCTTCGGACTCATCTGAGACCCAGTACTTC
D gene: TRBD2; V gene: TRBV5-1; clone size: medium-sized; J gene: TRBJ2-1; CDR3 protein: CASSTGGTSLEPYNEQFF; CDR3 DNA: TGCGCCAGCAGCACCGGTGGGACTAGCTTAGAACCCTACAATGAGCAGTTCTTC
D gene: .; V gene: TRBV4-1; clone size: many; J gene: TRBJ1-1; CDR3 protein: CASSQNRGADEAFF; CDR3 DNA: TGCGCCAGCAGCCAAAATCGAGGGGCGGATGAAGCTTTCTTT
D gene: .; V gene: TRBV19; clone size: .; J gene: TRBJ2-5; CDR3 protein: CASSMSGIETQYF; CDR3 DNA: TGTGCCAGTAGTATGTCAGGGATCGAGACCCAGTACTTC
D gene: TRBD1; V gene: TRBV5-1; clone size: .; J gene: TRBJ1-1; CDR3 protein: CAKLSRTGDQLTEAFF; CDR3 DNA: TGCGCCAAGCTTTCGAGGACAGGCGACCAGCTCACGGAAGCTTTCTTT
D gene: .; V gene: TRBV21-1; clone size: many; J gene: TRBJ2-3; CDR3 protein: CASSLAEITDTQYF; CDR3 DNA: TGTGCCAGCAGCCTAGCGGAGATCACAGATACGCAGTATTTT
D gene: TRBD1; V gene: TRBV4-1; clone size: many; J gene: TRBJ1-5; CDR3 protein: CASSQEGQAPNQPQHF; CDR3 DNA: TGCGCCAGCAGCCAGGAAGGACAGGCCCCCAATCAGCCCCAGCATTTT
D gene: TRBD1; V gene: TRBV6-1; clone size: .; J gene: TRBJ2-3; CDR3 protein: CASSVLRTGHTDTQYF; CDR3 DNA: TGTGCCAGCAGTGTTCTCCGGACAGGGCACACAGATACGCAGTATTTT
D gene: .; V gene: TRBV19; clone size: many; J gene: TRBJ1-5; CDR3 protein: CASKGQNFNQPQHF; CDR3 DNA: TGTGCCAGTAAGGGCCAGAATTTCAATCAGCCCCAGCATTTT
D gene: .; V gene: TRBV6-1; clone size: .; J gene: TRBJ2-3; CDR3 protein: CASATITDTDTQYF; CDR3 DNA: TGTGCCAGCGCCACAATTACAGACACAGATACGCAGTATTTT
D gene: .; V gene: TRBV4-1; clone size: many; J gene: TRBJ2-5; CDR3 protein: CASSRYGGQSQETQYF; CDR3 DNA: TGCGCCAGCAGCCGCTACGGGGGCCAATCCCAAGAGACCCAGTACTTC
D gene: .; V gene: TRBV12-3/TRBV12-4; clone size: many; J gene: TRBJ1-2; CDR3 protein: CASRSRDNYGYTF; CDR3 DNA: TGTGCCAGCAGAAGCAGGGATAACTATGGCTACACCTTC
D gene: TRBD1; V gene: TRBV20-1; clone size: many; J gene: TRBJ2-5; CDR3 protein: CSAAGTGKETQYF; CDR3 DNA: TGCAGTGCGGCCGGGACAGGGAAAGAGACCCAGTACTTC
D gene: .; V gene: TRBV28; clone size: many; J gene: TRBJ1-1; CDR3 protein: CASSPAGMGPVGEAFF; CDR3 DNA: TGTGCCAGCAGTCCCGCCGGGATGGGGCCCGTGGGGGAAGCTTTCTTT
D gene: .; V gene: TRBV7-9; clone size: many; J gene: TRBJ2-1; CDR3 protein: CASSRLGALYNEQFF; CDR3 DNA: TGTGCCAGCAGCCGCCTAGGCGCCCTATACAATGAGCAGTTCTTC
D gene: .; V gene: TRBV10-3; clone size: few; J gene: TRBJ1-1; CDR3 protein: CAIGDKREEAFF; CDR3 DNA: TGTGCCATCGGCGACAAGCGTGAGGAAGCTTTCTTT
D gene: TRBD1; V gene: TRBV5-8; clone size: few; J gene: TRBJ1-4; CDR3 protein: CASSLYRDRAGEKLFF; CDR3 DNA: TGTGCCAGCAGCCTATACCGTGACAGGGCCGGTGAAAAACTGTTTTTT
D gene: TRBD2; V gene: TRBV7-9; clone size: many; J gene: TRBJ2-3; CDR3 protein: CASSPLAGGLDTQYF; CDR3 DNA: TGTGCCAGCAGCCCACTAGCGGGAGGGCTGGATACGCAGTATTTT
D gene: TRBD1; V gene: TRBV5-1; clone size: many; J gene: TRBJ2-7; CDR3 protein: CASSRGQEIDEQYF; CDR3 DNA: TGCGCCAGCAGCCGAGGACAGGAGATCGACGAGCAGTACTTC
D gene: .; V gene: TRBV28; clone size: few; J gene: TRBJ2-2; CDR3 protein: CASVEGSNTGELFF; CDR3 DNA: TGTGCCAGCGTGGAGGGTTCCAACACCGGGGAGCTGTTTTTT
D gene: .; V gene: TRBV7-8; clone size: .; J gene: TRBJ1-2; CDR3 protein: CASSLVDRPNYGYTF; CDR3 DNA: TGTGCCAGCAGCTTGGTCGACAGGCCTAACTATGGCTACACCTTC
D gene: TRBD1; V gene: TRBV20-1; clone size: many; J gene: TRBJ1-4; CDR3 protein: CSARGQGGEKLFF; CDR3 DNA: TGCAGTGCTAGAGGACAGGGTGGAGAAAAACTGTTTTTT
D gene: .; V gene: TRBV7-9; clone size: many; J gene: TRBJ1-5; CDR3 protein: CASSPLGTGGQPQHF; CDR3 DNA: TGTGCCAGCAGCCCCCTCGGGACGGGGGGACAGCCCCAGCATTTT
D gene: TRBD2; V gene: TRBV5-1; clone size: .; J gene: TRBJ2-3; CDR3 protein: CASTSGAGGPGDTQYF; CDR3 DNA: TGCGCCAGCACCTCAGGGGCGGGAGGGCCGGGAGATACGCAGTATTTT
D gene: TRBD1; V gene: TRBV27; clone size: many; J gene: TRBJ2-5; CDR3 protein: CASMGQGVETQYF; CDR3 DNA: TGTGCCAGCATGGGGCAGGGGGTGGAGACCCAGTACTTC
D gene: .; V gene: TRBV6-5; clone size: .; J gene: TRBJ1-2; CDR3 protein: CASSYEGPYGYTF; CDR3 DNA: TGTGCCAGCAGTTACGAGGGACCCTATGGCTACACCTTC
D gene: .; V gene: TRBV7-3; clone size: many; J gene: TRBJ1-4; CDR3 protein: CASSGGRLEKLFF; CDR3 DNA: TGTGCCAGCAGCGGGGGGCGTTTAGAAAAACTGTTTTTT
D gene: .; V gene: TRBV3-1; clone size: medium-sized; J gene: TRBJ1-4; CDR3 protein: CASSQTNEKLFF; CDR3 DNA: TGTGCCAGCAGCCAAACTAATGAAAAACTGTTTTTT
D gene: .; V gene: TRBV4-2; clone size: many; J gene: TRBJ1-1; CDR3 protein: CASSQDMTITEAFF; CDR3 DNA: TGTGCCAGCAGCCAAGATATGACCATCACTGAAGCTTTCTTT
D gene: .; V gene: TRBV7-9; clone size: many; J gene: TRBJ2-5; CDR3 protein: CASSFGGEETQYF; CDR3 DNA: TGTGCCAGCAGCTTTGGAGGGGAGGAGACCCAGTACTTC
D gene: .; V gene: TRBV5-1; clone size: many; J gene: TRBJ2-3; CDR3 protein: CASSNGVDTQYF; CDR3 DNA: TGCGCCAGCAGCAATGGGGTGGATACGCAGTATTTT
D gene: TRBD2; V gene: TRBV20-1; clone size: many; J gene: TRBJ2-7; CDR3 protein: CSASGTSVSEQYF; CDR3 DNA: TGCAGTGCTAGTGGGACTAGCGTGTCCGAGCAGTACTTC
D gene: .; V gene: TRBV20-1; clone size: many; J gene: TRBJ2-3; CDR3 protein: CSAPPSLGGGTDTQYF; CDR3 DNA: TGCAGTGCTCCGCCCTCCCTTGGGGGCGGCACAGATACGCAGTATTTT
D gene: .; V gene: TRBV7-9; clone size: .; J gene: TRBJ2-6; CDR3 protein: CASMPTGANVLTF; CDR3 DNA: TGTGCCAGCATGCCAACTGGGGCCAACGTCCTGACTTTC
D gene: TRBD2; V gene: TRBV28; clone size: .; J gene: TRBJ2-1; CDR3 protein: CASSRGGGWEVQFF; CDR3 DNA: TGTGCCAGCAGTCGCGGGGGAGGGTGGGAGGTGCAGTTCTTC
D gene: TRBD2; V gene: TRBV3-1; clone size: many; J gene: TRBJ2-7; CDR3 protein: CASSQDRGGYAGYEQYF; CDR3 DNA: TGTGCCAGCAGCCAAGATCGGGGGGGATATGCCGGCTACGAGCAGTACTTC
D gene: .; V gene: TRBV7-9; clone size: many; J gene: TRBJ1-2; CDR3 protein: CASSPDGGLRYGYTF; CDR3 DNA: TGTGCCAGCAGCCCTGACGGAGGACTCCGCTATGGCTACACCTTC